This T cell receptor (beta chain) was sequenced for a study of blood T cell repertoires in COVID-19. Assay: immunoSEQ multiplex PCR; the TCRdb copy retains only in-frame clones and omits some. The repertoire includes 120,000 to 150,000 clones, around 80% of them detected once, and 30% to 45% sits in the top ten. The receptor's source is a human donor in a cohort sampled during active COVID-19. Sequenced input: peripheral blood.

The CDR3 DNA is TGTGCCAGTAGTGGGACAGGGGGAAGAAACACCATATATTTT. This encodes CASSGTGGRNTIYF. The chain carries TRBV19 and TRBJ1-3, with 11 bases identical to TRBD1. The ends lost 5 bases at V and 5 bases at J; junction bases unmatched: 2. Germline assignment: CDR1 LNHDA and CDR2 SQIVND (reference sequence). The CDR3 has 14 amino acids. Looking up the rest from reference TRBV19 and TRBJ1-3 gives the full variable domain: DGGITQSPKYLFRKEGQNVTLSCEQNLNHDAMYWYRQDPGQGLRLIYYSQIVNDFQKGDIAEGYSVSREKKESFPLTVTSAQKNPTAFYLCASSGTGGRNTIYFGEGSWLTVV.